The 9 T cell receptor beta chains below all came from one sample that was sequenced in a study of PD-1 blockade in classical Hodgkin lymphoma. Following autologous stem cell transplantation, relapse occurred in every patient, and exposure to brentuximab vedotin varied. Sequencing used immunoSEQ multiplex PCR; TCRdb keeps in-frame clones, though not all of them. The sample has 45,000 to 65,000 clones, 73% seen once; the top ten hold approximately 16%. Here the sequenced sample was peripheral blood mononuclear cells (PBMCs), taken before the second cycle of nivolumab. The origin of the receptors is a human donor with classical Hodgkin lymphoma.

This clone was found once. The chain employs TRBV7-6 and TRBJ2-1; 8 bases map to TRBD2. CDR3 length equals 16 residues. The V gene's germline CDR1 is SGHVS and CDR2 FNYEAQ. V shed 2 bases, J shed 4 bases, and the junction held 7 bases outside the gene matches. As DNA, the CDR3 is TGTGCCAGCAGCTTATGGGAGCAGCGGGGGTACAATGAGCAGTTCTTC. It yields the protein CASSLWEQRGYNEQFF.

This clone was detected only a few times. The gene calls are TRBV14 and TRBJ2-2; the D is unclear. Germline V lookup: CDR1 SGHDN, CDR2 FVKESK. With 1 base removed from V and 0 bases from J, the gap between germline ends came to 9 bases. The CDR3 length is 16 residues. The CDR3 nucleotides read TGTGCCAGCAGCCAAGGGTCCATTGCGAACACCGGGGAGCTGTTTTTT. The encoded protein is CASSQGSIANTGELFF. The variable domain in full, completed from reference TRBV14 and TRBJ2-2, reads EAGVTQFPSHSVIEKGQTVTLRCDPISGHDNLYWYRRVMGKEIKFLLHFVKESKQDESGMPNNRFLAERTGGTYSTLKVQPAELEDSGVYFCASSQGSIANTGELFFGEGSRLTVL.

This sequence joins TRBV30 and TRBJ1-1; no firm D call. The germline gives CDR1 GTSNPN, CDR2 SVGIG (reference sequence). Trimming removed 3 bases from V and 8 bases from J, with 7 bases in between. The CDR3 length is 10 residues. In DNA, the CDR3 is TGTGCCTGGAGCGCGATAGAAGCTTTCTTT. This codes for CAWSAIEAFF.

This clone has just one count. Other DNA sequences in the sample encode the same CDR3. The chain carries TRBV30 and TRBJ1-2; D is uncertain. CDR1 GTSNPN and CDR2 SVGIG come from the germline V gene (reference sequence). This CDR3 region has 10 residues. V was cut by 1 base and J by 5 bases, with 2 bases left in between. The CDR3 DNA sequence: TGTGCCTGGAGTGGGTATGGCTACACCTTC. Translated, it gives CAWSGYGYTF. Complete variable domain (other parts from reference TRBV30 and TRBJ1-2): SQTIHQWPATLVQPVGSPLSLECTVEGTSNPNLYWYRQAAGRGLQLLFYSVGIGQISSEVPQNLSASRPQDRQFILSSKKLLLSDSGFYLCAWSGYGYTFGSGTRLTVV.

The V call is TRBV29-1, the J call TRBJ2-1; D ambiguous. V shed 6 bases and J shed 0 bases, with 15 bases lying between them. The CDR3 totals 15 residues. Germline values: CDR1 SQVTM, CDR2 ANQGSEA. The CDR3 here is CSVAGERSSYNEQFF. The CDR3 DNA sequence: TGCAGCGTCGCCGGAGAACGCAGCTCCTACAATGAGCAGTTCTTC.

This clone occurred a few times. The chain has TRBV13 and TRBJ2-7; 9 bases fit TRBD1. The CDR3 spans 15 residues. After removal of 0 bases from V and 4 bases from J, the junction contained 4 bases not matched to a gene. Germline-derived CDR1 and CDR2 are PRHDT and FYEKMQ (reference sequence). The CDR3 sequence: CASSLGRTGVYEQYF. The DNA for the CDR3 is TGTGCCAGCAGCTTAGGTCGGACAGGGGTATACGAGCAGTACTTC.

This clone appeared a few times. The chain combines TRBV7-3 with TRBJ2-2; maybe TRBD2 (5 bases). Germline V gives CDR1 SGHTA, CDR2 FQGTGA. Trimming left V 5 bases short and J 1 base short, with 8 bases between. This CDR3 is built from 14 residues. The CDR3 bases are TGTGCCAGCAGCCTCGGACTGAACACCGGGGAGCTGTTTTTT. Translation gives CASSLGLNTGELFF.

V is TRBV27 and J is TRBJ1-3; TRBD1 matches at 10 bases. J was trimmed by 1 base and V by 7 bases; bases with no gene match: 4. Germline CDR1 and CDR2: MNHEY and SMNVEV (reference sequence). The CDR3 runs 15 residues. CDR3 nucleotide sequence: TGTGCCAGCATTGACAGGGGGCGGTCTGGAAACACCATATATTTT. Translating gives CASIDRGRSGNTIYF.

This clone was counted ten times or more. Other DNA sequences of this sample code for an identical CDR3. J is TRBJ1-5 and V is TRBV7-9; 7 bases are shared with TRBD1. J gave up 2 bases and V 4 bases, and 5 bases lay outside the gene matches. The CDR3 is 15 residues long. Germline V gene sequence: CDR1 SEHNR, CDR2 FQNEAQ (reference sequence). The chain's CDR3 is CASSSTGPGNQPQHF. The CDR3 nucleotides are TGTGCCAGCAGCTCGACAGGGCCCGGCAATCAGCCCCAGCATTTT.